This record covers a single T cell receptor (beta chain). A few counts support this clonotype. The antigen this receptor binds is unknown. The input lacks base qualities; no much larger clone sits a single base away. The TCR beta CDR3 regions were amplified from RNA transcripts. The TCR CDR3 was subjected to a first round of RT-PCR using the HTBI primer set and the Qiagen OneStep RT-PCR kit. The libraries were constructed in a second round of multiplex PCR and then size-selected and purified. Paired-end sequencing of the libraries was performed with 100 bp reads on an Illumina HiSeq2000. The source study handled its data this way. SOAPnuke was used to process the raw data, with reads discarded if the reads contained adapters or uncalled bases, had a mean Phred below 15, or lacked an exact constant-primer or identifier match. High-quality paired reads were merged using COPE v1.2.5, and each unique nucleotide sequence was defined as a clonotype. Clonotypes were aligned to IMGT TRBV, TRBD and TRBJ reference segments using MiTCR v1.1. The analysis was restricted to V-J combinations with a frequency above 0.0001, which together covered about 99% of the repertoires. A TCS score was defined as the ratio between F50 (clonal expansion) and ExV (chaos), using BLOSUM62-based TCRdist between CDR3 peptides within each V-J. Welch's t-statistics and random forest reduced around 510 V-J features to roughly 13, which were used in a naive Bayes classifier (R e1071). The similarity between thyroid and blood repertoires was quantified using the Morisita-Horn index. TCRdb reprocessing: public reads trimmed at Q25 with fastp, clones called with MiXCR, in-frame beta chains kept. Every entry covers one CDR3 protein and lists the most common genes and DNA from its rows. These V and J calls are TCRdb output, not the study's own analysis. Counted in this sample were more than 550,000 distinct CDR3 sequences; nearly 45% of them appeared once. Jointly, the top ten make up less than 8.5% of the sample.

The study excluded patients with uncontrolled infections, other autoimmune diseases, pregnancy or lactation. Clinical symptoms, serum thyroxine and TRAb, thyroid ultrasound, and orbital computed tomography formed the basis for the diagnoses. Total RNA was extracted with Trizol reagent, and quality was checked on an Agilent 2100 Bioanalyzer. Germline trimming: 0 bases from V, 8 bases from J; junction bases outside gene matches: 9. The cysteine opens and the phenylalanine closes a CDR3 of 15 amino acids. Of all the DNA, just the CDR3 is kept, 45 bases in frame from base 1. From a lookup of the germline V gene, CDR1 and CDR2 are SGHRS and YFSETQ. This entry comes from a study of T cells in Graves' hyperthyroidism and ophthalmopathy (dated by TCRdb to between 2018 and 2021). In terms of the full investigation: TCR V-J signatures able to tell the groups apart were searched for in a discovery cohort of some 97 patients, of whom approximately 40 had Graves' ophthalmopathy and about 55 had stable Graves' hyperthyroidism. An independent validation cohort of about 19 hyperthyroidism patients and 17 patients who later progressed to ophthalmopathy tested prospective prediction of ophthalmopathy. The 80 to 100 discovery patients were randomly divided into training and test sets at a 7:3 ratio. In roughly six Graves' hyperthyroidism patients, the study also compared T-cell repertoires from thyroid tissue with T-cell repertoires from blood. Following sampling, methimazole starting at 30 mg daily was given to hyperthyroidism patients, and high-dose intravenous methylprednisolone was given to ophthalmopathy patients. The paper reports TCR Vbeta CDR3 sequencing of about 140 peripheral blood samples: approximately 43 ophthalmopathy, under 80 hyperthyroidism and approximately 17 progressor patients. Broader findings and caveats from the paper: In validation, the model predicted progression to ophthalmopathy with around 71% sensitivity and roughly 75% specificity, a median of 6.5 months before onset. Most expanded thyroid clonotypes (frequency above 0.001) were also detected in blood, a finding suggesting that blood repertoires may reflect thyroid immune responses. No statistical method was used to fix the sample size in advance, and group allocation was not hidden from the investigators. A 13 V-J signature model separated ophthalmopathy from stable hyperthyroidism, with roughly 88% sensitivity and approximately 81% specificity in cross-validation and 80%/75% in testing.

The sample was peripheral blood or thyroid tissue (not recorded which). This TCR was sampled from an adult man with Graves' disease, either hyperthyroidism or ophthalmopathy (not recorded which). The sequence links TRBV5-1 to TRBJ1-1, and 8 junctional nucleotides match TRBD1. The nucleotide sequence reads TGCGCCAGCAGCTTGGGTGGGACAGGCGGCCCCGAAGCTTTCTTT. Translated, this gives CASSLGGTGGPEAFF. With the portions outside the CDR3 filled from the reference TRBV5-1 and TRBJ1-1 genes, the complete variable region becomes KAGVTQTPRYLIKTRGQQVTLSCSPISGHRSVSWYQQTPGQGLQFLFEYFSETQRNKGNFPGRFSGRQFSNSRSEMNVSTLELGDSALYLCASSLGGTGGPEAFFGQGTRLTVV.